The 18 T cell receptor beta chains below were found in one sample sequenced in a study of blood T cell repertoires in COVID-19 (dated by TCRdb to about 2020). The method behind the library was the immunoSEQ multiplex PCR assay. This immuneACCESS table, as held by TCRdb, lists in-frame sequences with V and J called but not all clones. Of the missing ones, under half trace to an unresolved V gene in checked studies; the others have no known cause. The sample table records more than 200,000 clones; 85% to 90% of these occur just once. In total, the top ten clones hold approximately 10% of the sample. The sequenced sample was peripheral blood. The receptors stem from a man aged 50 to 59 with COVID-19, enrolled during active disease.

The chain is built from TRBV30 and TRBJ1-6; maybe TRBD1 (6 bases). Germline V CDR1 and CDR2: GTSNPN, SVGIG (reference sequence). V was clipped by 0 bases and J by 5 bases, with 11 bases between them. This CDR3 is 15 amino acids long. The CDR3 spells CAWSVFRGNNSPLHF. The CDR3 DNA is TGTGCCTGGAGTGTATTCAGGGGTAATAATTCACCCCTCCACTTT.

The V gene is TRBV24-1, the J gene TRBJ2-2, with 8 bases that match TRBD2. Trimming at V came to 3 bases and at J to 4 bases, leaving 3 bases not matched to a gene. Germline assignment: CDR1 KGHDR and CDR2 SFDVKD. The CDR3 has 15 residues. The CDR3 is CATSDPGLATGELFF. DNA of the CDR3: TGTGCCACCAGTGATCCTGGACTAGCCACCGGGGAGCTGTTTTTT.

V usage is TRBV30 and J usage is TRBJ2-1; D is ambiguous. V was pared by 1 base and J by 0 bases, with 10 bases between. The CDR3 has 15 residues. The germline V gene has CDR1 GTSNPN and CDR2 SVGIG (reference sequence). The chain's CDR3 is CAWSDPPSSYNEQFF. Written as DNA, the CDR3 is TGTGCCTGGAGTGATCCTCCTAGCTCCTACAATGAGCAGTTCTTC.

The chain carries TRBV19 and TRBJ2-1; no firm D call. The CDR3 runs 12 residues. Trimming stripped 4 bases from V and 5 bases from J, with 6 bases between. The V gene's germline CDR1 is LNHDA and CDR2 SQIVND (reference sequence). This CDR3 is CASSTLNNEQFF. DNA for the CDR3: TGTGCCAGTAGTACCCTTAACAATGAGCAGTTCTTC.

This chain uses TRBV15 with TRBJ2-7, with 10 positions matching TRBD1. This CDR3 is 15 amino acids long. The junction had 5 bases not matched to a gene; V was cut back by 0 bases and J by 6 bases. Germline V gene sequence: CDR1 LNHNV, CDR2 YYDKDF (reference sequence). The CDR3 is CATSRDSRDRGEQYF. DNA for the CDR3: TGTGCCACCAGCAGAGATAGCCGGGACAGGGGCGAGCAGTACTTC.

The V and J genes are TRBV5-4 and TRBJ1-1, with 8 bases lining up with TRBD1. The germline V gene has CDR1 SGHNT and CDR2 YYREEE (reference sequence). This CDR3 is 14 amino acids long. The V gene end was trimmed by 3 bases and the J gene end by 1 base; junction bases not matched to a gene: 2. Here the CDR3 reads CASSWTGSNTEAFF. In nucleotides, the CDR3 is TGTGCCAGCAGCTGGACAGGGTCGAACACTGAAGCTTTCTTT. Full variable domain (remainder filled in from reference TRBV5-4 and TRBJ1-1): ETGVTQSPTHLIKTRGQQVTLRCSSQSGHNTVSWYQQALGQGPQFIFQYYREEENGRGNFPPRFSGLQFPNYSSELNVNALELDDSALYLCASSWTGSNTEAFFGQGTRLTVV.

The chain has TRBV27 and TRBJ1-2, with D possibly matching TRBD1 (5 bases). Trimming left V 0 bases short and J 3 bases short, with 8 bases between. The length of the CDR3 is 14 residues. CDR1 is MNHEY and CDR2 is SMNVEV in the germline V gene (reference sequence). This CDR3 is CASSLSVGHYGYTF. The CDR3 region has the DNA TGTGCCAGCAGTTTATCTGTGGGGCACTATGGCTACACCTTC.

The chain links TRBV19 to TRBJ1-2; D gene uncertain. The CDR3 is 15 amino acids. Trimming removed 3 bases at V and 0 bases at J, with 11 bases between. Germline CDR1 LNHDA, CDR2 SQIVND (reference sequence). CDR3 sequence reads: CASSIASGANYGYTF. In DNA form, the CDR3 reads TGTGCCAGTAGTATTGCCAGCGGAGCTAACTATGGCTACACCTTC.

The chain recombines TRBV30 with TRBJ2-1; 11 bases fit TRBD2. The germline gives CDR1 GTSNPN, CDR2 SVGIG (reference sequence). Trimming at V came to 6 bases and at J to 3 bases, leaving 7 bases not matched to a gene. The CDR3 extends over 15 amino acids. CDR3 DNA sequence: TGTGCCTGTCATCGTCTAGCGGGAGGCTACAATGAGCAGTTCTTC. It encodes CACHRLAGGYNEQFF.

The V and J genes are TRBV27 and TRBJ2-5; no clear D. The CDR3 is 10 residues long. Germline loops: CDR1 MNHEY, CDR2 SMNVEV (reference sequence). Trimming stripped 7 bases from V and 4 bases from J, with 4 bases between. The DNA of the CDR3 is TGTGCCAGCACGGTAGAGACCCAGTACTTC. Encoded protein: CASTVETQYF.

The V and J genes are TRBV6-2 or TRBV6-3 and TRBJ2-3, with D perhaps TRBD1 (6 bases). The V end lost 4 bases, the J end lost 4 bases, and 12 bases lay between the germline ends. This CDR3 contains 14 residues. Germline V gene data show CDR1 as MNHEY and CDR2 as SVGEGT. The DNA for the CDR3 is TGTGCCAGCAGTTCGGGACAAGTTTCAGATACGCAGTATTTT. It specifies CASSSGQVSDTQYF.

V gene TRBV18 combines with J gene TRBJ2-1; 8 bases align to TRBD2. V lost 0 bases and J lost 5; bases outside the gene matches: 12. This CDR3 is built from 18 residues. In germline, CDR1 is KGHSH, CDR2 LQKENI. The DNA of the CDR3 is TGTGCCAGCTCACCACCGCGATTACCGGGGGGGCCCGACAATGAGCAGTTCTTC. Amino acids: CASSPPRLPGGPDNEQFF.

The J gene is TRBJ2-7, the V gene TRBV3-1 (or the pseudogene TRBV3-2); 9 bases match TRBD1. The CDR3 runs to 15 residues. The V segment lost 4 bases and the J segment 1 base; nucleotides outside the gene matches: 5. The germline gives CDR1 LGHDT, CDR2 YNNKEL (reference sequence). CDR3 DNA: TGTGCCAGCAGCCTCCTCGGGACAGGGTCCTACGAGCAGTACTTC. Protein product: CASSLLGTGSYEQYF.

In its sample, this clone was seen once. The rearrangement links TRBV6-5 to TRBJ2-5, with 7 bases lining up with TRBD2. Germline CDR1 and CDR2: MNHEY and SVGAGI. The CDR3 spans 15 residues. V lost 0 bases, J lost 2 bases, and 3 bases stayed unmatched. CDR3 coding DNA: TGTGCCAGCAGTTACTCGGGAGGGGAACAAGAGACCCAGTACTTC. Amino acids: CASSYSGGEQETQYF.

This clone was observed a single time. The V gene is TRBV2, the J gene TRBJ1-1, with a tentative D call TRBD1 (6 bases). The CDR3 has 15 amino acids. Per germline, CDR1 SNHLY and CDR2 FYNNEI. Trimming took 8 bases from V and 3 from J, leaving 19 bases between them. The CDR3, as DNA: TGTGCCAGCGGTGTTCTGGGGGCGAAGGACACTGAAGCTTTCTTT. Translated: CASGVLGAKDTEAFF.

CDR3 residues: CSASPSGGEVGDTQYF. The CDR3 nucleotides are TGCAGTGCTAGTCCTAGCGGGGGGGAGGTTGGAGATACGCAGTATTTT. The chain couples TRBV20-1 to TRBJ2-3; 12 bases are shared with TRBD2. The CDR3 is 16 residues long. The junction had 9 bases not matched to a gene; V was cut back by 3 bases and J by 5 bases. Germline V gene data show CDR1 as DFQATT and CDR2 as SNEGSKA (reference sequence).

The J gene is TRBJ2-1, the V gene TRBV5-6, with unresolved D. V was shortened by 7 bases and J by 6 bases, with 11 bases between the two germline ends. The CDR3 is 12 amino acids. Looked up from germline, CDR1 is SGHDT and CDR2 is YYEEEE. Written as DNA, the CDR3 is TGTGCCAGCCGCTGGAGCGTCAATGAGCAGTTCTTC. It codes for CASRWSVNEQFF.

The chain has TRBV19 and TRBJ2-3; tentatively, D is TRBD1 (6 bases). Germline CDR1 reads LNHDA; CDR2 reads SQIVND (reference sequence). V lost 6 bases, J lost 2 bases, and 12 bases lay in between. This CDR3 is built from 14 residues. As DNA, the CDR3 is TGTGCCAGTAGCAGGACAGCTTACACAGATACGCAGTATTTT. Protein product: CASSRTAYTDTQYF.